One and the same sample provided the 30 T cell receptor beta chains below, sequenced in a study of T-cell reconstitution after alpha-beta-depleted transplantation in children. For TCRbeta, the library was prepared with unique molecular identifiers. TCRdb redid the calling of the PCR reads with MiXCR, one entry per CDR3 protein. Here the sample spans 200,000 to 250,000 distinct CDR3 sequences, about 11% being singletons. This sample comprised PBMCs, obtained before TCRalphabeta/CD19-depleted stem cell transplant. The receptors originated from a child less than two years old with acute myeloid leukemia, due to receive a stem cell transplant.

There are many counts of this clonotype. The junction departs from the called germline gene at one end, perhaps through a read error. The V call is TRBV20-1, the J call TRBJ1-1; a weak D match, TRBD1 (5 bases). CDR1 DFQATT and CDR2 SNEGSKA come from the germline V gene (reference sequence). This CDR3 is 8 amino acids long. This chain's CDR3 is CSALGEHF. The CDR3 region has the DNA TGCAGTGCTTTGGGGGAACACTTT.

This clonotype was counted ten times or more. This rearrangement joins TRBV7-2 to TRBJ2-7; 8 bases align to TRBD2. Germline assignment: CDR1 SGHTA and CDR2 FQGNSA. With V trimmed by 2 bases and J by 4 bases, 4 bases remained unmatched. The CDR3 covers 14 residues. The CDR3 region has the DNA TGTGCCAGCAGCTTAAGCGGGAGCCAATACGAGCAGTACTTC. Residues: CASSLSGSQYEQYF.

This clonotype was detected a few times. CDR3 in DNA: TGTGCCAGCAGCTTATACAGGGTGAACACTGAAGCTTTCTTT. It codes for CASSLYRVNTEAFF. The V gene is TRBV7-3, the J gene TRBJ1-1, with TRBD1 as a possible D gene (6 bases). Per the germline V gene, CDR1 is SGHTA and CDR2 is FQGTGA. V lost 2 bases and J 0 bases, leaving 7 bases between the germline ends. CDR3 length: 14 amino acids. Full variable domain (outside the CDR3, taken from reference TRBV7-3 and TRBJ1-1): GAGVSQTPSNKVTEKGKYVELRCDPISGHTALYWYRQSLGQGPEFLIYFQGTGAADDSGLPNDRFFAVRPEGSVSTLKIQRTERGDSAVYLCASSLYRVNTEAFFGQGTRLTVV.

This clonotype has only a few counts. One end of the junction is discordant with germline, which a read error may explain. This sequence joins TRBV20-1 and TRBJ2-1; 8 bases match TRBD2. The germline CDR1 and CDR2 sequences are DFQATT and SNEGSKA (reference sequence). CDR3 length: 15 residues. CDR3 amino acids: CSASPGGRSSNEQFF. CDR3 sequence (DNA): TGCAGTGCTAGTCCGGGCGGGAGGTCCTCCAATGAGCAGTTCTTC.

This clonotype was seen many times. V is TRBV29-1 and J is TRBJ1-6; D perhaps matches TRBD1 (6 bases). V was shortened by 6 bases and J by 5 bases, with 14 bases between the two germline ends. The CDR3 length is 14 residues. Germline CDR1 SQVTM, CDR2 ANQGSEA. CDR3 sequence (DNA): TGCAGCGTCAAGGGGGAGACAGATAATTCACCCCTCCACTTT. Amino acids: CSVKGETDNSPLHF.

This clonotype was detected many times. The chain employs TRBV7-2 and TRBJ2-2; D remains ambiguous. CDR3 size: 16 residues. In germline, CDR1 is SGHTA, CDR2 FQGNSA. Trimming removed 0 bases from V and 0 bases from J, with 8 bases in between. CDR3 protein: CASSLARAANTGELFF. In DNA, the CDR3 is TGTGCCAGCAGCTTAGCGCGAGCCGCGAACACCGGGGAGCTGTTTTTT.

At least ten counts were recorded for this clonotype. The chain combines TRBV9 with TRBJ1-2, with TRBD1 as a possible D gene (6 bases). The CDR3 covers 16 residues. Germline-derived CDR1 and CDR2 are SGDLS and YYNGEE. V lost 3 bases to trimming and J lost 0 bases, with 15 bases between them. The chain's CDR3 is CASSETGSQTNYGYTF. CDR3 in DNA: TGTGCCAGCAGCGAGACAGGTTCCCAGACTAACTATGGCTACACCTTC.

The V call is TRBV5-1, the J call TRBJ2-2, with D perhaps TRBD1 (6 bases). The CDR3 totals 15 residues. V lost 0 bases to trimming and J lost 5 bases, with 11 bases between them. Germline lookup yields CDR1 SGHRS and CDR2 YFSETQ. The CDR3 spells CASSLVGAATGELFF. In DNA, the CDR3 is TGCGCCAGCAGCTTGGTGGGGGCGGCGACCGGGGAGCTGTTTTTT.

With respect to this clonotype: A much larger clone differs by one base, so this may be a read error. V gene TRBV18 combines with J gene TRBJ2-7; possibly TRBD1 for D (5 bases). The germline V and J ends were trimmed by 6 bases and 3 bases, with 12 bases remaining between them. Germline CDR1 reads KGHSH; CDR2 reads LQKENI. The CDR3 loop spans 13 amino acids. This chain's CDR3 is CASSDQGSYEQYF. CDR3 bases: TGTGCCAGCTCCGATCAGGGTAGCTACGAGCAGTACTTC.

This clonotype was counted at least ten times. V is TRBV7-2 and J is TRBJ1-2; 8 bases are shared with TRBD1. This CDR3 comprises 13 residues. Germline CDR1 and CDR2: SGHTA and FQGNSA. V shed 6 bases, J shed 4 bases, and the junction held 4 bases outside the gene matches. This chain's CDR3 is CASSPDRAYGYTF. The CDR3 DNA is TGTGCCAGCAGTCCGGACAGGGCCTATGGCTACACCTTC. Filled out from reference TRBV7-2 and TRBJ1-2, the complete variable domain reads GAGVSQSPSNKVTEKGKDVELRCDPISGHTALYWYRQSLGQGLEFLIYFQGNSAPDKSGLPSDRFSAERTGGSVSTLTIQRTQQEDSAVYLCASSPDRAYGYTFGSGTRLTVV.

At least ten counts were recorded for this clonotype. This chain connects TRBV20-1 to TRBJ2-1; 10 positions match TRBD2. The CDR3 is made up of 16 amino acids. Germline V lookup: CDR1 DFQATT, CDR2 SNEGSKA (reference sequence). With 8 bases clipped from V and 1 base from J, the junction kept 11 bases outside the gene matches. In DNA form, the CDR3 reads TGCAGTCCATTAGAGCGGGAGGGCCGATCCTACAATGAGCAGTTCTTC. It specifies CSPLEREGRSYNEQFF.

This chain joins TRBV11-1 and TRBJ1-1; TRBD1 is a possible D gene (6 bases). Germline CDR1 SGHAT, CDR2 FQDESV (reference sequence). The CDR3 contains 15 residues. V lost 6 bases and J lost 4, with 18 bases in between. The CDR3 loop is CASRPRNRVGTEAFF. Written as DNA, the CDR3 is TGTGCCAGCAGGCCTAGGAACAGGGTGGGCACTGAAGCTTTCTTT.

This clonotype came up many times. This rearrangement joins TRBV11-2 to TRBJ1-1; D is possibly TRBD1 (5 bases). The CDR3 is 15 residues long. Germline V gene lookup returns CDR1 SGHAT and CDR2 FQNNGV. Trimming pared 5 bases from V and 5 bases from J, leaving 18 bases between. CDR3 loop: CASSPMTVPRTEAFF. Here the CDR3 DNA reads TGTGCCAGCAGCCCCATGACAGTCCCGAGGACTGAAGCTTTCTTT. The full variable domain, its missing parts supplied by reference TRBV11-2 and TRBJ1-1, is EAGVAQSPRYKIIEKRQSVAFWCNPISGHATLYWYQQILGQGPKLLIQFQNNGVVDDSQLPKDRFSAERLKGVDSTLKIQPAKLEDSAVYLCASSPMTVPRTEAFFGQGTRLTVV.

This clonotype showed up many times. This chain connects TRBV5-1 to TRBJ1-2; D unresolved. Trimming pared 0 bases from V and 4 bases from J, leaving 10 bases between. Germline V gene data show CDR1 as SGHRS and CDR2 as YFSETQ. The CDR3 consists of 14 residues. Here the CDR3 reads CASSLAVAPYGYTF. The CDR3, as DNA: TGCGCCAGCAGCTTGGCCGTCGCTCCCTATGGCTACACCTTC. Full variable domain (outside the CDR3, taken from reference TRBV5-1 and TRBJ1-2): KAGVTQTPRYLIKTRGQQVTLSCSPISGHRSVSWYQQTPGQGLQFLFEYFSETQRNKGNFPGRFSGRQFSNSRSEMNVSTLELGDSALYLCASSLAVAPYGYTFGSGTRLTVV.

This clonotype has ten or more counts. This chain connects TRBV9 to TRBJ2-2; no clear D gene. This CDR3 has 14 amino acids. The V gene's germline CDR1 is SGDLS and CDR2 YYNGEE. The V gene lost 4 bases and the J gene lost 1 base, with 8 bases spanning the gap. CDR3 sequence reads: CASSKHQNTGELFF. The CDR3, as DNA: TGTGCCAGCAGCAAACACCAGAACACCGGGGAGCTGTTTTTT.

The V call is TRBV3-1, the J call TRBJ2-5; 9 nucleotides align to TRBD2. Germline values: CDR1 LGHDT, CDR2 YNNKEL (reference sequence). The CDR3 extends over 17 amino acids. Trimming at V came to 0 bases and at J to 5 bases, leaving 10 bases not matched to a gene. CDR3 sequence (DNA): TGTGCCAGCAGCCAAGAGGGCGGGAGGGCCGGAGGGGAGACCCAGTACTTC. This encodes CASSQEGGRAGGETQYF.

There are many counts of this clonotype. This chain uses TRBV29-1 with TRBJ1-2; D is ambiguous. Germline-derived CDR1 and CDR2 are SQVTM and ANQGSEA. CDR3 length: 12 residues. V lost 1 base and J lost 5, with 8 bases in between. CDR3 sequence (DNA): TGCAGCGTTGAAGGGACGGCATATGGCTACACCTTC. This gives the protein CSVEGTAYGYTF.

This clonotype occurred many times. The CDR3 DNA follows: TGTGCCAGCAGCCTCTCGGGCAGCCCCTACGAGCAGTACTTC. It is translated as CASSLSGSPYEQYF. The chain recombines TRBV7-2 with TRBJ2-7; no definite D call. The CDR3 sequence is 14 residues long. V dropped 5 bases and J dropped 2 bases, with 13 bases sitting between them. Germline CDR1 reads SGHTA; CDR2 reads FQGNSA.

With respect to this clonotype: The junction does not match germline at one end; this may be a read error. The chain recombines TRBV29-1 with TRBJ2-3; 8 nucleotides match TRBD2. In germline, CDR1 is SQVTM, CDR2 ANQGSEA. CDR3 length equals 17 residues. The CDR3 loop reads CSVPGTRTGGRPDTQYF. The CDR3, as DNA: TGCAGCGTGCCCGGGACTAGGACGGGAGGTCGTCCAGATACCCAGTATTTT.

This clonotype was recorded many times. The chain carries TRBV12-3 or TRBV12-4 and TRBJ1-4, with 7 bases fitting TRBD1. The V gene end was trimmed by 4 bases and the J gene end by 8 bases; junction bases not matched to a gene: 10. This CDR3 is built from 15 residues. This CDR3 reads CASSSLSQGYEKLFF. The CDR3 DNA is TGTGCCAGCAGTTCTTTATCACAGGGGTACGAAAAACTGTTTTTT.

This clonotype was counted ten times or more. The gene calls are TRBV12-3 or TRBV12-4 and TRBJ1-2; no clear D. The CDR3 runs 12 residues. Trimming took 3 bases from V and 6 from J, leaving 8 bases between them. CDR3 sequence reads: CASSFGEHGYTF. CDR3 in DNA: TGTGCCAGCAGTTTCGGGGAACATGGCTACACCTTC.

This clonotype has at least ten counts. The V gene is TRBV7-3, the J gene TRBJ1-1; D is ambiguous. CDR1 is SGHTA, CDR2 FQGTGA, per germline. The CDR3 contains 14 residues. V shed 3 bases and J shed 1 base, with 9 bases lying between them. CDR3 nucleotide sequence: TGTGCCAGCAGCTTGAGCCTAACGAACACTGAAGCTTTCTTT. The encoded protein is CASSLSLTNTEAFF.

At least ten counts were recorded for this clonotype. CDR3 loop: CASSDSQGQETQYF. DNA of the CDR3: TGCGCCAGCAGTGATTCTCAGGGCCAAGAGACCCAGTACTTC. V usage is TRBV10-1 and J usage is TRBJ2-5; weak D call: TRBD1 (5 bases). The length of the CDR3 is 14 residues. The V gene's germline CDR1 is WNHNN and CDR2 SYGVQD (reference sequence). With 3 bases removed from V and 1 base from J, the gap between germline ends came to 9 bases.

The sample holds many counts of this clonotype. The rearrangement joins TRBV5-1 to TRBJ2-1; 12 bases map to TRBD2. The CDR3 is made up of 15 amino acids. V was pared by 2 bases and J by 9 bases, with 6 bases of the junction left unmatched. Germline CDR1 SGHRS, CDR2 YFSETQ. CDR3 sequence reads: CASSFTSGGPAEQFF. CDR3 DNA sequence: TGCGCCAGCAGCTTTACTAGCGGGGGGCCCGCTGAGCAGTTCTTC. The full variable domain, rest sourced from reference TRBV5-1 and TRBJ2-1, is KAGVTQTPRYLIKTRGQQVTLSCSPISGHRSVSWYQQTPGQGLQFLFEYFSETQRNKGNFPGRFSGRQFSNSRSEMNVSTLELGDSALYLCASSFTSGGPAEQFFGPGTRLTVL.

This clonotype was detected ten times or more. V gene TRBV7-2 combines with J gene TRBJ1-5; no reliable D call. Germline assignment: CDR1 SGHTA and CDR2 FQGNSA. V gave up 1 base and J gave up 6 bases, with 7 bases separating them. This CDR3 comprises 13 residues. The CDR3 region has the DNA TGTGCCAGCAGCTTAGAGGAGGGTCAGCCCCAGCATTTT. Translating it yields CASSLEEGQPQHF.

The V gene is TRBV4-1, the J gene TRBJ2-7, with D tentatively TRBD2 (5 bases). The V gene lost 0 bases and the J gene lost 2 bases, with 11 bases spanning the gap. The CDR3 extends over 15 amino acids. Per the germline V gene, CDR1 is MGHRA and CDR2 is YSYEKL. CDR3 residues: CASSQDHRRTYEQYF. CDR3 DNA sequence: TGCGCCAGCAGCCAAGACCATCGGAGGACCTACGAGCAGTACTTC.

A note on this clonotype: A read error may be the cause here, since a much bigger clone is one base away. The DNA of the CDR3 is TGTGCCAGCTCACCTAGACAGGATGATGGCTACACCTTC. This translates into CASSPRQDDGYTF. The rearrangement links TRBV18 to TRBJ1-2; TRBD1 might be the D (6 bases). The CDR3 extends over 13 amino acids. Per the germline V gene, CDR1 is KGHSH and CDR2 is LQKENI. Trimming removed 3 bases at V and 6 bases at J, with 11 bases between.

This clonotype was seen at least ten times. J is TRBJ2-7 and V is TRBV7-9; the match to TRBD2 covers 9 bases. Trimming removed 2 bases from V and 12 bases from J; junction bases left unmatched: 5. This CDR3 contains 12 residues. CDR1 is SEHNR and CDR2 is FQNEAQ in the germline V gene (reference sequence). The CDR3 coding sequence is TGTGCCAGCAGCTTAATAGCGGGAGAACTGTACTTC. Its protein product is CASSLIAGELYF.

The chain employs TRBV10-2 and TRBJ2-1; D ambiguous. Trimming cost V 6 bases and J 0 bases, with 9 bases left between them. The CDR3 runs 14 residues. The germline CDR1 and CDR2 sequences are WSHSY and SAAADI. CDR3 sequence reads: CASSDPSSYNEQFF. In DNA form, the CDR3 reads TGCGCCAGCAGCGACCCGAGCTCCTACAATGAGCAGTTCTTC.

This clonotype was picked up many times. The chain is built from TRBV25-1 and TRBJ2-1; D gene ambiguous. Germline values: CDR1 MGHDK, CDR2 SYGVNS. CDR3 length: 15 amino acids. Trimming left V 0 bases short and J 9 bases short, with 15 bases between. The CDR3 nucleotides are TGTGCCAGCAGTGAATATGCCCTAACGGTCGCTGAGCAGTTCTTC. Residues: CASSEYALTVAEQFF.